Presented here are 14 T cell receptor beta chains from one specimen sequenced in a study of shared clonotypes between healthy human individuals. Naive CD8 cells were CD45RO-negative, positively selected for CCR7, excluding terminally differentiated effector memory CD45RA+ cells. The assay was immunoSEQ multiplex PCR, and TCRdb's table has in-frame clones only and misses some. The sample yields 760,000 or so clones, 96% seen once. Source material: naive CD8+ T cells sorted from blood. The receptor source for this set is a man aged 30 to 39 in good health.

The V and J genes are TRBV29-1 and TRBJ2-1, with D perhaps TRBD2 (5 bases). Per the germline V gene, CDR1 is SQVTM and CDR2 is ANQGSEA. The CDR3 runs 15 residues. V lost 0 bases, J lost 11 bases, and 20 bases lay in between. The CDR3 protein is CSVEDPYSETLQQFF. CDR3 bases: TGCAGCGTTGAAGATCCCTATAGCGAAACCCTTCAGCAGTTCTTC.

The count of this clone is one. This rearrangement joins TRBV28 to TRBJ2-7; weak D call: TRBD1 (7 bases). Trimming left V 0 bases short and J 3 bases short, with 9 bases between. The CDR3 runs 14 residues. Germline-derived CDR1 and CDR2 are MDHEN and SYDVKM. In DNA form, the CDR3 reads TGTGCCAGCAGTTTATGGCAGGGGGGCTACGAGCAGTACTTC. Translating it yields CASSLWQGGYEQYF.

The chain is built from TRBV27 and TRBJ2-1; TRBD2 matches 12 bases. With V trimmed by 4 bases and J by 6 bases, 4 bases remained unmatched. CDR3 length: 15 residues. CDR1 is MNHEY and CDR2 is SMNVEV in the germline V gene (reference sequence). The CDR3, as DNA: TGTGCCAGCAGTTCGCGACTAGCGGGAGTCAATGAGCAGTTCTTC. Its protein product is CASSSRLAGVNEQFF.

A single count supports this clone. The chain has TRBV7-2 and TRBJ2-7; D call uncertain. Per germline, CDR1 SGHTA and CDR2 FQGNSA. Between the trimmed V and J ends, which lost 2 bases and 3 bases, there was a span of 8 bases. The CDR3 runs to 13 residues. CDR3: CASSLMLSYEQYF. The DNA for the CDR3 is TGTGCCAGCAGCTTAATGTTAAGCTACGAGCAGTACTTC.

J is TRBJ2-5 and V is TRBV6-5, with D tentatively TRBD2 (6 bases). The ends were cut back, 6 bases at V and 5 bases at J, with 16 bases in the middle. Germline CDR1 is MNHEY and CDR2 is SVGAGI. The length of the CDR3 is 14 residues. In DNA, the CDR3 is TGTGCCAGCAGCCTGCGACTAGAAAAGGAGACCCAGTACTTC. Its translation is CASSLRLEKETQYF.

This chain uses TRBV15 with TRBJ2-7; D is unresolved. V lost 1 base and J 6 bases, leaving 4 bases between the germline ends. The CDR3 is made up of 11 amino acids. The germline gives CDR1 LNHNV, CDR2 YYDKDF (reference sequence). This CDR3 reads CATSRGAEQYF. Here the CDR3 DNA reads TGTGCCACCAGCAGAGGTGCCGAGCAGTACTTC.

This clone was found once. The CDR3 nucleotides are TGTGCCAGCAGCTTAGAACACTGGAAGGCGGGACGAAGCTACGAGCAGTACTTC. It codes for CASSLEHWKAGRSYEQYF. The V call is TRBV7-9, the J call TRBJ2-7; a weak D match, TRBD2 (6 bases). V was clipped by 1 base and J by 3 bases, with 22 bases between them. The germline CDR1 and CDR2 sequences are SEHNR and FQNEAQ (reference sequence). The CDR3 totals 18 residues.

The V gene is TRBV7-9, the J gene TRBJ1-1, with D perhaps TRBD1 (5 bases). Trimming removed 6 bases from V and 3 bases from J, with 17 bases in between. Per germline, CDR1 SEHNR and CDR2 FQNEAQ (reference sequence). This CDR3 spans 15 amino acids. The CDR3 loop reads CASRHRFGQYTEAFF. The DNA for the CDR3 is TGTGCCAGCAGACACAGGTTTGGCCAATACACTGAAGCTTTCTTT.

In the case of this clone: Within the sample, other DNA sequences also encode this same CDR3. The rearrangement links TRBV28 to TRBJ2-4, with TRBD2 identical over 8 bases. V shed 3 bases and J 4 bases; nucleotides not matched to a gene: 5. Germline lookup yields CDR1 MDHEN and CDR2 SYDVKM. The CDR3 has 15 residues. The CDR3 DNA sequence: TGTGCCAGCAGTTTCCTAGCGGGTGCGAAAAACATTCAGTACTTC. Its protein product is CASSFLAGAKNIQYF.

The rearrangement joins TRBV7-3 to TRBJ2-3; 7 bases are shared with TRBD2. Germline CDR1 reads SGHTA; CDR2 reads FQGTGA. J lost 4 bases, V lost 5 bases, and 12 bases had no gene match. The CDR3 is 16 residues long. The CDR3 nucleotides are TGTGCCAGCAGCCCAAGGGGACTAACGAGGGCAGATACGCAGTATTTT. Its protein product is CASSPRGLTRADTQYF.

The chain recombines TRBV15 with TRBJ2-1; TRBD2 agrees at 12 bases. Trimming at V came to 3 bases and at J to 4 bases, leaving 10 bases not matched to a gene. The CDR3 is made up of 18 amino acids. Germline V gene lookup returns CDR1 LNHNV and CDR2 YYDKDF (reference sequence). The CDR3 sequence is CATSSRTSGRPEYNEQFF. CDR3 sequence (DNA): TGTGCCACCAGCAGCCGAACTAGCGGGAGGCCCGAGTACAATGAGCAGTTCTTC.

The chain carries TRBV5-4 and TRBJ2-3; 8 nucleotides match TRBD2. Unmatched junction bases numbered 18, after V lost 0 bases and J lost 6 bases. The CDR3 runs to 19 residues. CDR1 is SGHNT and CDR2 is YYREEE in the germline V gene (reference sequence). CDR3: CASSLAGGASGPNDDTQYF. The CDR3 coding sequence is TGTGCCAGCAGCTTGGCTGGTGGTGCTAGCGGGCCCAACGACGATACGCAGTATTTT.

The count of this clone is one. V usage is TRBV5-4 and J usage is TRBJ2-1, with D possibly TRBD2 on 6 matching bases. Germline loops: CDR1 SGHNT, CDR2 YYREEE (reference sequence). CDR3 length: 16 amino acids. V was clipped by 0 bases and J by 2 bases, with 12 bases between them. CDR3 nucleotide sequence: TGTGCCAGCAGCTTGGACACGGCTAGCGCCTACAATGAGCAGTTCTTC. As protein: CASSLDTASAYNEQFF.

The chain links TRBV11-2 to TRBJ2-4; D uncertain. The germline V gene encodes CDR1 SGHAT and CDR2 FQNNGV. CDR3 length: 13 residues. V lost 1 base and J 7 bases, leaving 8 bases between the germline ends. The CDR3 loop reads CASSLVQTNIQYF. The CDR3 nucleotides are TGTGCCAGCAGCTTAGTACAGACGAACATTCAGTACTTC.